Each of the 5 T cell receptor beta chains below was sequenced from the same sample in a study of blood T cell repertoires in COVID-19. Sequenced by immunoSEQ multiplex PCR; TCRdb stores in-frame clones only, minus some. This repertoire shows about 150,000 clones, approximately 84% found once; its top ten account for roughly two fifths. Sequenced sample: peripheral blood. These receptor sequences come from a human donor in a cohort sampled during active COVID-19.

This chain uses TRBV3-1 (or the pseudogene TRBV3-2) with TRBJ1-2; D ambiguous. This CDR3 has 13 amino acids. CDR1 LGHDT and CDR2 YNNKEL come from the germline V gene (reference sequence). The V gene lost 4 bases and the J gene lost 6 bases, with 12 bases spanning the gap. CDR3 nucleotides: TGTGCCAGCAGCCGAGCCGGGGTGCATGGCTACACCTTC. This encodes CASSRAGVHGYTF.

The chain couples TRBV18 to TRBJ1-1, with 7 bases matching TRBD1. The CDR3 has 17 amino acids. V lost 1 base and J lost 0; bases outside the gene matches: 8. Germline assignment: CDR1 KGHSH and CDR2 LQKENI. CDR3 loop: CASSPRLGQPLNTEAFF. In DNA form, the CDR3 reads TGTGCCAGCTCACCACGACTGGGACAGCCTTTGAACACTGAAGCTTTCTTT.

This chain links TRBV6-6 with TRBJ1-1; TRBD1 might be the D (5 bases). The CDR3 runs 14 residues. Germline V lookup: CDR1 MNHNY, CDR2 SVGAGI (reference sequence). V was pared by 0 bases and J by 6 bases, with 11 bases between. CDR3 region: CASSYSRDSAEAFF. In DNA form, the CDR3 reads TGTGCCAGCAGTTACTCCAGGGATTCGGCTGAAGCTTTCTTT.

The CDR3 sequence is CASGIPGNQPQHF. CDR3 in DNA: TGTGCCAGTGGGATTCCAGGGAATCAGCCCCAGCATTTT. The chain uses TRBV19 and TRBJ1-5; D may be TRBD1 (5 bases). Trimming shortened V by 8 bases and J by 4 bases, and 12 bases separated the two germline ends. The CDR3 loop spans 13 amino acids. The germline CDR1 and CDR2 sequences are LNHDA and SQIVND (reference sequence).

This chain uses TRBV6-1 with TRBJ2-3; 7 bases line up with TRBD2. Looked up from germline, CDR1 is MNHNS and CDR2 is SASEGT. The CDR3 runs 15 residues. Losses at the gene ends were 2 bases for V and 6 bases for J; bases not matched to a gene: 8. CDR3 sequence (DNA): TGTGCCAGCAGTGAATCCATAGCGGGCCAGGATACGCAGTATTTT. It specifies CASSESIAGQDTQYF.